What follows are 29 T cell receptor beta chains derived from one specimen sequenced in a study of cytomegalovirus exposure and HLA in healthy donors. The PCR ran on 60 Vbeta and 13 Jbeta primers. Profiled with immunoSEQ multiplex PCR; TCRdb holds only in-frame clones, not every one. The sample gives some 150,000 clones, roughly three quarters of which show up once; roughly 8% is in the top ten. Sequencing was carried out using PBMCs. The receptors were gathered from a man aged 25 to 45 in good health and CMV-seropositive.

The rearrangement joins TRBV19 to TRBJ1-4; 12 bases fit TRBD1. V lost 6 bases and J lost 8; bases outside the gene matches: 10. The germline V gene has CDR1 LNHDA and CDR2 SQIVND (reference sequence). CDR3 length: 16 residues. The CDR3 is CASSPGQGAREEKLFF. In nucleotides, the CDR3 is TGTGCCAGTAGCCCGGGACAGGGGGCGAGAGAGGAAAAACTGTTTTTT.

Remarks on this clone: The identical CDR3 is also encoded by other nucleotide sequences in the sample. The chain is built from TRBV5-1 and TRBJ2-7; 9 nucleotides line up with TRBD1. There are 14 residues in the CDR3. J gave up 3 bases and V 3 bases, and 4 bases lay outside the gene matches. Germline V lookup: CDR1 SGHRS, CDR2 YFSETQ. For the CDR3, the DNA is TGCGCCAGCAGCTCGGGACAGGGAGGCTACGAGCAGTACTTC. Amino acid sequence: CASSSGQGGYEQYF.

This sequence joins TRBV28 and TRBJ2-7, with 11 bases fitting TRBD1. From germline, CDR1 is MDHEN and CDR2 SYDVKM. This CDR3 is built from 15 residues. With 3 bases clipped from V and 2 bases from J, the junction kept 3 bases outside the gene matches. Here the CDR3 reads CASSFPDRGPYEQYF. CDR3 DNA sequence: TGTGCCAGCAGTTTTCCGGACAGGGGGCCCTACGAGCAGTACTTC.

This chain connects TRBV9 to TRBJ1-2; 8 bases are shared with TRBD1. The germline V gene has CDR1 SGDLS and CDR2 YYNGEE. The ends lost 1 base at V and 5 bases at J; junction bases unmatched: 7. The CDR3 has 15 residues. The CDR3 loop reads CASSVQTGAIYGYTF. The CDR3 region has the DNA TGTGCCAGCAGCGTACAGACAGGGGCCATTTATGGCTACACCTTC.

This chain uses TRBV9 with TRBJ1-1; a possible D gene is TRBD1 (5 bases). Per germline, CDR1 SGDLS and CDR2 YYNGEE. Trimming shortened V by 0 bases and J by 6 bases, and 12 bases separated the two germline ends. The CDR3 is made up of 14 amino acids. The CDR3 spells CASSVDQGRAEAFF. For the CDR3, the DNA is TGTGCCAGCAGCGTAGATCAGGGAAGGGCTGAAGCTTTCTTT. Full variable domain (remainder filled in from reference TRBV9 and TRBJ1-1): DSGVTQTPKHLITATGQRVTLRCSPRSGDLSVYWYQQSLDQGLQFLIQYYNGEERAKGNILERFSAQQFPDLHSELNLSSLELGDSALYFCASSVDQGRAEAFFGQGTRLTVV.

The chain is built from TRBV4-3 and TRBJ2-3, with 7 bases matching TRBD1. The V and J ends lost 1 base and 2 bases, in that order; junction bases with no gene match: 9. CDR1 and CDR2 (germline): LGHNA, YSLEER. The CDR3 runs to 17 residues. The CDR3: CASSQGNRGLSTDTQYF. The CDR3, as DNA: TGCGCCAGCAGCCAAGGGAATAGGGGGCTGTCCACAGATACGCAGTATTTT.

CDR3 nucleotide sequence: TGTGCCATCTCACCCCGGGTGGATTTTGGGCAGTTCTTC. Encoded protein: CAISPRVDFGQFF. The J gene is TRBJ2-1, the V gene TRBV10-3; D is ambiguous. Looked up from germline, CDR1 is ENHRY and CDR2 is SYGVKD. Trimming removed 8 bases at V and 12 bases at J, with 20 bases between. This CDR3 spans 13 amino acids.

This clone occurred a few times. The chain uses TRBV19 and TRBJ2-3; D not resolved. This CDR3 is 13 amino acids long. Germline CDR1 and CDR2: LNHDA and SQIVND (reference sequence). Trimming removed 1 base from V and 3 bases from J, with 5 bases in between. This CDR3 is CASSIGRTDTQYF. The DNA for the CDR3 is TGTGCCAGTAGTATAGGGCGGACAGATACGCAGTATTTT.

This rearrangement joins TRBV29-1 to TRBJ1-2; 10 bases map to TRBD1. V lost 7 bases and J lost 10; bases outside the gene matches: 12. Per the germline V gene, CDR1 is SQVTM and CDR2 is ANQGSEA. The CDR3 has 13 residues. The CDR3 protein is CSGRTGGIDVYTF. Written as DNA, the CDR3 is TGCAGCGGCCGGACAGGGGGAATTGATGTCTACACCTTC.

The chain links TRBV7-8 to TRBJ2-7; the D is unclear. This CDR3 is built from 14 residues. The V gene lost 4 bases and the J gene lost 0 bases, with 10 bases spanning the gap. Germline V gene data show CDR1 as SGHVS and CDR2 as FQNEAQ. CDR3 protein: CASSSSSGSYEQYF. The CDR3 coding sequence is TGTGCCAGCAGCTCGTCGTCGGGCTCCTACGAGCAGTACTTC.

The chain joins TRBV5-1 to TRBJ2-7, with D unresolved. V was trimmed by 0 bases and J by 3 bases, leaving 7 bases between them. Germline lookup yields CDR1 SGHRS and CDR2 YFSETQ. CDR3 size: 13 residues. CDR3 sequence: CASSLASGYEQYF. CDR3 nucleotide sequence: TGCGCCAGCAGCTTGGCCTCAGGCTACGAGCAGTACTTC.

The count of this clone is one. The chain couples TRBV5-1 to TRBJ2-2; D unresolved. This CDR3 comprises 14 residues. The V gene's germline CDR1 is SGHRS and CDR2 YFSETQ. V was cut by 0 bases and J by 6 bases, with 9 bases left in between. This chain's CDR3 is CASSLVDGSGELFF. Written as DNA, the CDR3 is TGCGCCAGCAGCTTGGTTGACGGGTCCGGGGAGCTGTTTTTT.

V is TRBV9 and J is TRBJ2-3; D remains unclear. Trimming cost V 3 bases and J 1 base, with 9 bases left between them. Looked up from germline, CDR1 is SGDLS and CDR2 is YYNGEE. The CDR3 spans 14 residues. CDR3 protein: CASSAVPGTDTQYF. The DNA for the CDR3 is TGTGCCAGCAGCGCCGTCCCTGGCACAGATACGCAGTATTTT.

The rearrangement uses TRBV10-1 and TRBJ2-1, with TRBD2 matching 7 bases. Germline V gene lookup returns CDR1 WNHNN and CDR2 SYGVQD (reference sequence). V gave up 9 bases and J gave up 6 bases; unmatched junction bases: 11. CDR3 length equals 14 residues. CDR3 in amino acids: CASPGGGSTNEQFF. The CDR3 nucleotides are TGCGCCAGTCCAGGCGGGGGTTCTACCAATGAGCAGTTCTTC.

The chain's CDR3 is CASSVDSYPETQYF. In DNA form, the CDR3 reads TGTGCCAGCAGCGTTGACTCCTACCCAGAGACCCAGTACTTC. The J gene is TRBJ2-5, the V gene TRBV9; D is unresolved. The CDR3 covers 14 residues. Trimming stripped 2 bases from V and 4 bases from J, with 12 bases between. Germline loops: CDR1 SGDLS, CDR2 YYNGEE.

This clone was recorded a few times. The chain recombines TRBV4-2 with TRBJ2-2; no clear D. The V gene lost 0 bases and the J gene lost 2 bases, with 4 bases spanning the gap. This CDR3 is 14 amino acids long. Germline V gives CDR1 LGHNA, CDR2 YNFKEQ. CDR3 in amino acids: CASSQEGNTGELFF. CDR3 DNA sequence: TGTGCCAGCAGCCAAGAGGGCAACACCGGGGAGCTGTTTTTT.

This clone was found a few times. This sequence joins TRBV27 and TRBJ2-7, with TRBD2 matching 8 bases. Germline V gives CDR1 MNHEY, CDR2 SMNVEV (reference sequence). Unmatched junction bases numbered 3, after V lost 2 bases and J lost 0 bases. The CDR3 runs 15 residues. This CDR3 is CASSLQRGLSYEQYF. CDR3 nucleotide sequence: TGTGCCAGCAGTTTACAGCGGGGGCTCTCCTACGAGCAGTACTTC.

This clone was picked up a small number of times. The V call is TRBV11-3, the J call TRBJ2-1; 10 bases line up with TRBD2. The trim removed 2 bases at V and 7 bases at J, leaving 11 bases unmatched. The CDR3 has 17 amino acids. CDR1 and CDR2 from the germline V gene are SGHNT and YENEEA. CDR3 nucleotide sequence: TGTGCCAGCAGCTTAAACAGGTGGACTAGCGGAGCGAATGAGCAGTTCTTC. It yields the protein CASSLNRWTSGANEQFF. The entire variable domain, with the rest obtained from reference TRBV11-3 and TRBJ2-1, is as follows: EAGVVQSPRYKIIEKKQPVAFWCNPISGHNTLYWYLQNLGQGPELLIRYENEEAVDDSQLPKDRFSAERLKGVDSTLKIQPAELGDSAVYLCASSLNRWTSGANEQFFGPGTRLTVL.

The chain is built from TRBV27 and TRBJ2-1; TRBD2 agrees at 7 bases. The CDR3 covers 14 residues. V trimming: 7 bases; J trimming: 4 bases; junction bases outside the gene matches: 7. Germline V CDR1 and CDR2: MNHEY, SMNVEV (reference sequence). The CDR3 nucleotides are TGTGCCAGCACCCTAGGGCGGGAGTACAATGAGCAGTTCTTC. Residues: CASTLGREYNEQFF.

The gene calls are TRBV12-5 and TRBJ2-3; 10 bases map to TRBD2. V lost 0 bases and J lost 2; bases outside the gene matches: 2. The CDR3 extends over 16 amino acids. Germline V CDR1 and CDR2: LGHNT, FRNRAP. The CDR3 sequence is CASGLVAGGNTDTQYF. CDR3 DNA sequence: TGTGCTAGTGGTTTGGTAGCGGGAGGGAACACAGATACGCAGTATTTT.

This rearrangement joins TRBV4-1 to TRBJ1-1; perhaps TRBD1 as D (6 bases). V was shortened by 0 bases and J by 9 bases, with 14 bases between the two germline ends. Germline CDR1 and CDR2: MGHRA and YSYEKL. The CDR3 has 14 residues. This CDR3 reads CASSQDRKQGQAFF. The CDR3 DNA is TGCGCCAGCAGCCAAGATAGGAAGCAGGGGCAAGCTTTCTTT.

This clone was recorded a few times. The CDR3 nucleotides read TGTGCCAGCAGACGGACAGTCGATACTGAAGCTTTCTTT. Its translation is CASRRTVDTEAFF. This chain links TRBV6-1 with TRBJ1-1, with D possibly TRBD1 on 6 matching bases. CDR3 size: 13 residues. Germline CDR1 reads MNHNS; CDR2 reads SASEGT. With 6 bases removed from V and 5 bases from J, the gap between germline ends came to 13 bases.

This chain uses TRBV29-1 with TRBJ2-3; D call uncertain. The CDR3 runs 13 residues. CDR1 is SQVTM, CDR2 ANQGSEA, per germline. V lost 5 bases and J 0 bases, leaving 9 bases between the germline ends. The CDR3 DNA reads TGCAGCGTTAGCGCAGCTAGCACAGATACGCAGTATTTT. Its protein is CSVSAASTDTQYF.

The V gene is TRBV9, the J gene TRBJ1-3, with 8 positions matching TRBD1. V trimming: 0 bases; J trimming: 7 bases; junction bases outside the gene matches: 6. Germline V gene data show CDR1 as SGDLS and CDR2 as YYNGEE. The CDR3 spans 15 residues. The CDR3 region has the DNA TGTGCCAGCAGCGTAGAGGGCTACAGGGGGAACACCATATATTTT. It specifies CASSVEGYRGNTIYF.

The gene calls are TRBV11-3 and TRBJ1-1; weak D call: TRBD1 (6 bases). Looked up from germline, CDR1 is SGHNT and CDR2 is YENEEA. The V end lost 5 bases, the J end lost 1 base, and 8 bases lay between the germline ends. CDR3 length: 13 amino acids. The CDR3, as DNA: TGTGCCAGCAGCCCGGGACAGAACACTGAAGCTTTCTTT. This sequence encodes CASSPGQNTEAFF. The variable domain in full, completed from reference TRBV11-3 and TRBJ1-1, reads EAGVVQSPRYKIIEKKQPVAFWCNPISGHNTLYWYLQNLGQGPELLIRYENEEAVDDSQLPKDRFSAERLKGVDSTLKIQPAELGDSAVYLCASSPGQNTEAFFGQGTRLTVV.

Regarding this clone: A junction boundary mismatches the germline segment, possibly from a read error. The J gene is TRBJ2-1, the V gene TRBV7-7; 7 bases align to TRBD2. Per germline, CDR1 SSHAT and CDR2 FNYEAQ (reference sequence). This CDR3 spans 15 amino acids. The CDR3 protein is CASSLQGGGRYEQFF. The DNA of the CDR3 is TGTGCTAGCAGCTTACAAGGCGGCGGGAGATATGAGCAGTTCTTC.

V usage is TRBV7-3 and J usage is TRBJ2-1; 11 positions agree with TRBD2. Germline CDR1 SGHTA, CDR2 FQGTGA. The ends lost 0 bases at V and 4 bases at J; junction bases unmatched: 14. The CDR3 covers 20 residues. The CDR3 bases are TGTGCCAGCAGCTTAACTGCTAGCGGGGGGCCTTATCTCCCTTACAATGAGCAGTTCTTC. This translates into CASSLTASGGPYLPYNEQFF.

This chain joins TRBV18 and TRBJ2-5, with D perhaps matching TRBD2 (5 bases). Trimming stripped 6 bases from V and 0 bases from J, with 14 bases between. In germline, CDR1 is KGHSH, CDR2 LQKENI. The CDR3 is made up of 15 amino acids. The CDR3 loop reads CASSRQSGNQETQYF. The CDR3 nucleotides read TGTGCCAGCTCCCGCCAAAGCGGAAACCAAGAGACCCAGTACTTC.

This clone was seen more than once but under ten times. The chain couples TRBV19 to TRBJ1-4; D not resolved. The germline V gene encodes CDR1 LNHDA and CDR2 SQIVND (reference sequence). V was shortened by 4 bases and J by 0 bases, with 9 bases between the two germline ends. The CDR3 is 15 amino acids. The CDR3 sequence is CASSTRGATNEKLFF. The CDR3 DNA reads TGTGCCAGTAGTACCCGGGGTGCAACTAATGAAAAACTGTTTTTT.